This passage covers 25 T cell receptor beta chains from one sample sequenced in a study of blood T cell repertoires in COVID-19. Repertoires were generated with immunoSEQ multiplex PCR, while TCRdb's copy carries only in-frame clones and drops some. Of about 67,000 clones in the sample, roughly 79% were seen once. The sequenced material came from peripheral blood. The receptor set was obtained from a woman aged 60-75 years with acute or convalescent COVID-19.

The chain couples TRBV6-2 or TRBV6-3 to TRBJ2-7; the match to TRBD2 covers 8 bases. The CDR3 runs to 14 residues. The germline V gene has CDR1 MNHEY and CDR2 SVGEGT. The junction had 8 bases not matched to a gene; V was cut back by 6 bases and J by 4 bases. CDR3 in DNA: TGTGCCAGCAGCTCTACCGGGACTAGGTACGAGCAGTACTTC. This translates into CASSSTGTRYEQYF.

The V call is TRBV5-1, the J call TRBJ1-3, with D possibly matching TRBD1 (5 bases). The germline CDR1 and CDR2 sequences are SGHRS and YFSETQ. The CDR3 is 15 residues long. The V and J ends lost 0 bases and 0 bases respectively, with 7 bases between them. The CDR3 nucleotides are TGCGCCAGCAGCTTGGAGGGGCTCTCTGGAAACACCATATATTTT. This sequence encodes CASSLEGLSGNTIYF.

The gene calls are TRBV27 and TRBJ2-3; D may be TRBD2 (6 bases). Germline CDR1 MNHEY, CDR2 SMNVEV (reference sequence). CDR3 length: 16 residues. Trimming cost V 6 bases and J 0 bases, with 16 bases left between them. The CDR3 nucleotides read TGTGCCAGCAGGGAGGGGATACTGACTAGCACAGATACGCAGTATTTT. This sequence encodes CASREGILTSTDTQYF.

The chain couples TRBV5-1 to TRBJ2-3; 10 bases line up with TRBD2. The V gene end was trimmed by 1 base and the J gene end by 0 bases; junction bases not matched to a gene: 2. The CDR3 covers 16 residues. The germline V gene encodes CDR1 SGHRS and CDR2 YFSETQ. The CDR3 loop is CASSLPLAGSTDTQYF. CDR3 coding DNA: TGCGCCAGCAGCTTGCCACTAGCGGGGAGCACAGATACGCAGTATTTT.

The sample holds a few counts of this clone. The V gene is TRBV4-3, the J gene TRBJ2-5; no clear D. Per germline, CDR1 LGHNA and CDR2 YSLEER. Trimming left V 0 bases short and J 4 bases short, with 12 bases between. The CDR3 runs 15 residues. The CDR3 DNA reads TGCGCCAGCAGCCAAGACCCTTACGGAGCAGAGACCCAGTACTTC. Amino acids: CASSQDPYGAETQYF.

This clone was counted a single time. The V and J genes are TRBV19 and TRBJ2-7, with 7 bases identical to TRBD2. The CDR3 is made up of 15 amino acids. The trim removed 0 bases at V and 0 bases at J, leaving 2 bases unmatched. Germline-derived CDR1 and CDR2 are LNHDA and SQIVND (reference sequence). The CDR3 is CASSIEAGSSYEQYF. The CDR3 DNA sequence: TGTGCCAGTAGTATAGAAGCGGGGTCCTCCTACGAGCAGTACTTC.

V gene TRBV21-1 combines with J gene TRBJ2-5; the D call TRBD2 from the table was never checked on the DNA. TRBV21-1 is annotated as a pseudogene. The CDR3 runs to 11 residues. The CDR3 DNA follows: TGTGCCAGCAGCAACGAAGAGACCCAGTACTTC. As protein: CASSNEETQYF.

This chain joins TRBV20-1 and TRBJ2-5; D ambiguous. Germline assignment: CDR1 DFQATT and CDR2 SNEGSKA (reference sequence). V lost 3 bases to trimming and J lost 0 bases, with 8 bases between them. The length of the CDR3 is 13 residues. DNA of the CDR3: TGCAGTGCTAGTGGCGCAAACCAAGAGACCCAGTACTTC. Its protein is CSASGANQETQYF.

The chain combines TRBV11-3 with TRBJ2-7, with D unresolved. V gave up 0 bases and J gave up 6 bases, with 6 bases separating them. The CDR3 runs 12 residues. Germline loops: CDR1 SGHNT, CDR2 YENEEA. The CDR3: CASSLDGSEQYF. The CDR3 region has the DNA TGTGCCAGCAGCTTAGATGGTAGCGAGCAGTACTTC.

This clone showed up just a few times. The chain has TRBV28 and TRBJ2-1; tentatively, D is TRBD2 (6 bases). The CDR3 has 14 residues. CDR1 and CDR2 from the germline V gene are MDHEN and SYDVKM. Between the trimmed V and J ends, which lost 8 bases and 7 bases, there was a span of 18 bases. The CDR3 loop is CASFPMRGINEQFF. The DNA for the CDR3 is TGTGCCAGCTTTCCAATGCGGGGAATTAATGAGCAGTTCTTC.

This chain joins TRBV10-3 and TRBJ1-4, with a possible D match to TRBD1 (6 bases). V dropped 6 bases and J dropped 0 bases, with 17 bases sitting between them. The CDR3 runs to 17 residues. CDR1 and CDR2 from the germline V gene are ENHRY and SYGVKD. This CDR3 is CAISGTHGTSTNEKLFF. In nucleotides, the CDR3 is TGTGCCATCAGCGGCACCCACGGGACATCAACTAATGAAAAACTGTTTTTT.

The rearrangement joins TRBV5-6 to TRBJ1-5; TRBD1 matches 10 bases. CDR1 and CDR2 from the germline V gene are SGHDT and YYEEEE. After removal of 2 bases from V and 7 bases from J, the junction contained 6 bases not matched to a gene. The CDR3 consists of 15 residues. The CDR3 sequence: CASSFQGQGSQPQHF. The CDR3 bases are TGTGCCAGCAGCTTTCAGGGACAGGGGAGCCAGCCCCAGCATTTT.

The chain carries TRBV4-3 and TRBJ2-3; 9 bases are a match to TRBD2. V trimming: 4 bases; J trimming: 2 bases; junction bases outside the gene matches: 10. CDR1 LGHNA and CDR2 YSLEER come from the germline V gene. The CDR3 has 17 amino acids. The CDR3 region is CASSRAGSGGITDTQYF. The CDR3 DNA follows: TGCGCCAGCAGCCGGGCTGGGAGCGGGGGGATCACAGATACGCAGTATTTT.

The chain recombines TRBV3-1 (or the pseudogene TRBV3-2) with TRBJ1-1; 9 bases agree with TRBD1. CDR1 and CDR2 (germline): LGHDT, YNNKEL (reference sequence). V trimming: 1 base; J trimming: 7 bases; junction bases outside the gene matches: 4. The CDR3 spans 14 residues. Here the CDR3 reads CASSQAPGQGEAFF. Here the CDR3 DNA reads TGTGCCAGCAGCCAAGCCCCGGGACAGGGTGAAGCTTTCTTT.

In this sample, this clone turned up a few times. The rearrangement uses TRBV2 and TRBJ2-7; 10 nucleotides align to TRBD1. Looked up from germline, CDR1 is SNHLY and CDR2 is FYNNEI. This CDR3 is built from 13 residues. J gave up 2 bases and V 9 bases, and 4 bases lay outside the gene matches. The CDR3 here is CARGQGPTYEQYF. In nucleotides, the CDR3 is TGTGCCAGGGGACAGGGGCCGACCTACGAGCAGTACTTC.

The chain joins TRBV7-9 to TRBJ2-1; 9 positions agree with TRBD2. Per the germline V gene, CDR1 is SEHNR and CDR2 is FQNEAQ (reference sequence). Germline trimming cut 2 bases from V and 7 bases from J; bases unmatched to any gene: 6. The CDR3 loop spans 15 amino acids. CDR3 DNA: TGTGCCAGCAGCTTATCGGAAGCGGGGGGTAATGAGCAGTTCTTC. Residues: CASSLSEAGGNEQFF.

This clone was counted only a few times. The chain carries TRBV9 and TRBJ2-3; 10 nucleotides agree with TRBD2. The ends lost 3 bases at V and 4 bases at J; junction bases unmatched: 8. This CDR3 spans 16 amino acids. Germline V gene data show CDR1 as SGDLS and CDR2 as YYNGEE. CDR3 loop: CASSASGGAVADTQYF. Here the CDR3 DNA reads TGTGCCAGCAGCGCAAGCGGGGGGGCGGTTGCAGATACGCAGTATTTT.

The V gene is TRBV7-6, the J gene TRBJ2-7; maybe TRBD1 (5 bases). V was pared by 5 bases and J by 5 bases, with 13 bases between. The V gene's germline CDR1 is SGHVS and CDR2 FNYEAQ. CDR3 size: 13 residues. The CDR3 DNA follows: TGTGCCAGCAGCCTTTTCGACAGAAACGAGCAGTACTTC. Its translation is CASSLFDRNEQYF.

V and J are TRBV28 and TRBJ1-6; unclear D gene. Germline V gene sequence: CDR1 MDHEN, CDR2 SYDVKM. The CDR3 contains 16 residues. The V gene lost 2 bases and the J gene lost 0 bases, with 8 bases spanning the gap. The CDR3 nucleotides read TGTGCCAGCAGTTTAGCGGAGGGCTCCTATAATTCACCCCTCCACTTT. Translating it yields CASSLAEGSYNSPLHF.

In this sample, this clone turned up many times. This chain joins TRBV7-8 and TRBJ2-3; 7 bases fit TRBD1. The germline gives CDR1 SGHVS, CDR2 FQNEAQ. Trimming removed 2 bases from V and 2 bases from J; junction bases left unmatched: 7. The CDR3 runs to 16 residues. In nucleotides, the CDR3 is TGTGCCAGCAGCTTATGGGGACAGACTTTCACAGATACGCAGTATTTT. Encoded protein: CASSLWGQTFTDTQYF. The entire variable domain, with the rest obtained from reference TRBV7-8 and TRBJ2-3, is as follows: GAGVSQSPRYKVAKRGQDVALRCDPISGHVSLFWYQQALGQGPEFLTYFQNEAQLDKSGLPSDRFFAERPEGSVSTLKIQRTQQEDSAVYLCASSLWGQTFTDTQYFGPGTRLTVL.

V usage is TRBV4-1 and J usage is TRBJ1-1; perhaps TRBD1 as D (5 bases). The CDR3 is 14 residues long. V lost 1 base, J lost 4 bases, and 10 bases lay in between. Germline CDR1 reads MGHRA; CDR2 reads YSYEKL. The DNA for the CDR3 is TGCGCCAGCAGCCAAGTGGGGGAGGGCACTGAAGCTTTCTTT. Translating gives CASSQVGEGTEAFF.

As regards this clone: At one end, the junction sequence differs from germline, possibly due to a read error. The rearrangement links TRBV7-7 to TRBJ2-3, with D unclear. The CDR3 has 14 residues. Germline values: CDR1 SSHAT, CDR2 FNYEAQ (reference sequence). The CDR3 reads CASSQNPAADTQYF. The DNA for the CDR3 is TGTGCTAGCAGTCAAAACCCGGCGGCAGATACGCAGTATTTT.

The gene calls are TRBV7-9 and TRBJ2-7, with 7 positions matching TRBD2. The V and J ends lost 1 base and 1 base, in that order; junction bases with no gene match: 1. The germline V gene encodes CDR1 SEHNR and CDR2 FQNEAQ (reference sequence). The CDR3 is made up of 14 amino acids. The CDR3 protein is CASSLVSGSYEQYF. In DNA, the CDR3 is TGTGCCAGCAGCTTAGTTAGCGGGTCCTACGAGCAGTACTTC.

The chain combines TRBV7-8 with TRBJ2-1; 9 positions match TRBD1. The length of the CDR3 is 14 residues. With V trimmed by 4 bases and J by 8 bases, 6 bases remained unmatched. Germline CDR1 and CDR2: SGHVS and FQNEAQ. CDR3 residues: CASSSGQGFDEQFF. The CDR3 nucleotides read TGTGCCAGCAGCTCGGGACAGGGTTTCGATGAGCAGTTCTTC. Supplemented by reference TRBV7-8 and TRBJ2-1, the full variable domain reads GAGVSQSPRYKVAKRGQDVALRCDPISGHVSLFWYQQALGQGPEFLTYFQNEAQLDKSGLPSDRFFAERPEGSVSTLKIQRTQQEDSAVYLCASSSGQGFDEQFFGPGTRLTVL.

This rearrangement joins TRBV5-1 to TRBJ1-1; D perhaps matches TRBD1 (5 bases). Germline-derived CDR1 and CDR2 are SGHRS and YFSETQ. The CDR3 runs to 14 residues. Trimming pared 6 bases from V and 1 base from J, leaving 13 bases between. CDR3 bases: TGCGCCAGCAACCAAGACGGACAGAACACTGAAGCTTTCTTT. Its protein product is CASNQDGQNTEAFF.